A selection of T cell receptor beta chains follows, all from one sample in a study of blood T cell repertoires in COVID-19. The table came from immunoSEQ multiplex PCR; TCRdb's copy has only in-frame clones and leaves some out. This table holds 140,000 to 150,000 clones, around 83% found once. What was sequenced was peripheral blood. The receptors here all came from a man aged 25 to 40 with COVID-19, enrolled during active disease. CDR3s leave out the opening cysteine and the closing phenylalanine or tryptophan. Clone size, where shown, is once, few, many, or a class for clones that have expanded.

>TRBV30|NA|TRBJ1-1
AWSPGRLAAF
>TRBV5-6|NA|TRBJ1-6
ASSPIPTGRYNSPLH
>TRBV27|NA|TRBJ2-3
ASSLSLGASTDTQY
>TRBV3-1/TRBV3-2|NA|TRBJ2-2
ASSLGQLNTGELF
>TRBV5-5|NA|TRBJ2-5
ASSLGVAGRETQY
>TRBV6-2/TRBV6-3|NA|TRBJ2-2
ASSYSGTSGIGELF
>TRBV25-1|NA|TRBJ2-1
ASRNVLQQF
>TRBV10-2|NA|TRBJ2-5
ASIEDDRVRETQY
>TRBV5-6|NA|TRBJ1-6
ASSLFSSSYNSPLH
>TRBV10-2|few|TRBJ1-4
ASSGEGSEKLF
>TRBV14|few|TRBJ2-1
ASSPLGGSRGGSPHNEQF
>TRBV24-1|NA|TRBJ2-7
ATSAGTGATEQY
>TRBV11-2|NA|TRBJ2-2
ASSLVNSGTGELF
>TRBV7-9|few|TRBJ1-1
ASAPAGWGTEAF
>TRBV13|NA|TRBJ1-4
ASSARGEANEKLF
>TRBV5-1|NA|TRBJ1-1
ASSLGTTTGLNTEAF
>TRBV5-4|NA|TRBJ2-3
ASSLSTASTDTQY
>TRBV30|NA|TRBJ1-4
AWISRQASDEKLF
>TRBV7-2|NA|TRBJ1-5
ASSSRTGNQPQH
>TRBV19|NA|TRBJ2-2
ASRTSGTGNTGELF
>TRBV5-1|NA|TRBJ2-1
ASSFPGTWYNEQF
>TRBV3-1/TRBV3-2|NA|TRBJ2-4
ASSQARAKNIQY
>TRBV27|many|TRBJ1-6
ASSRQGYNSPLH
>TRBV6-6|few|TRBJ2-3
ASSPPLGGTDTQY
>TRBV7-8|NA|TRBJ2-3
ASSFTGVADTQY
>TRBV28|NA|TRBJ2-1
ASSSFRGNSYNEQF
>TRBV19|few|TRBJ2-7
ASSLAGLSYEQY
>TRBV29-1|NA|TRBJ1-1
SARRMNTEAF
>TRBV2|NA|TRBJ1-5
ASRQGAPGQPQH
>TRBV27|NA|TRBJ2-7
ASSLMGTGPHEQY
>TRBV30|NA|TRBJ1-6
ACNLGQANSPLH
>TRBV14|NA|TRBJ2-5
ASSQVWAKWEETQY
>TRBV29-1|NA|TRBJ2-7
SVVWLAGDGGSYEQY
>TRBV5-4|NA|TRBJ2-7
ASSLGLAGVDEQY
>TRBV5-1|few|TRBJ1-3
ASSLQPDSSGNTIY
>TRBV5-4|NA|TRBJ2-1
ASSKSNEQF
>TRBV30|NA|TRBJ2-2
AWSVYRGLVTGELF
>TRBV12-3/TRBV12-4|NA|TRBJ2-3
ASRVSGIDTQY
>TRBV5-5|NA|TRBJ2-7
ASSPDRAYEQY
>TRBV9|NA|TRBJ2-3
ASTLGGVGTDTQY
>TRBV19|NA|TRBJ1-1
ASSLERGTEAF
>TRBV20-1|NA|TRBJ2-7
SASVFSSGSTDLLAYEQY
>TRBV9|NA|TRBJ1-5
ASSAQTGGGEPQH
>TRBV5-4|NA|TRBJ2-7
ASSLEGLAGSYEQY
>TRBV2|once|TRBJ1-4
ASSYIDSNEKLF
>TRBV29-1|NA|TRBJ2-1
SVEGTTSGSSYNEQF
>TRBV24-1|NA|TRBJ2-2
ATNSGGAGTGELF
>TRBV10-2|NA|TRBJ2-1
ASSGAGGLSSNEQF
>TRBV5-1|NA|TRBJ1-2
ASSPGGRQSFYGYT
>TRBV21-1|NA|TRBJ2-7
ASSKGTVHDSYEQY
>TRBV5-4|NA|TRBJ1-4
ASSLGGPVEKLF
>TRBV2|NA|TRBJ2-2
ASSYRGPSGELF
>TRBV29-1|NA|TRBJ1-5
SVRSGNQPQH
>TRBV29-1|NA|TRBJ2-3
SVHRQSTDTQY
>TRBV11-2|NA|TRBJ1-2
ASSPPGLEAGGYT
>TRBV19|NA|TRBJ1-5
ASSKPGQGEGNQPQH
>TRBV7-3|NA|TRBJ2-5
ASRQGIEETQY
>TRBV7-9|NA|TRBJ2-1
ASSSPWAGSYNEQF
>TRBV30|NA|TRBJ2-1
AWVRGRGSYNEQF
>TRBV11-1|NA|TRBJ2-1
ASSFGRNNEQF